This paragraph reports one T cell receptor beta chain. Its antigen is not identified. Generation of cDNA took place in eight separate reactions per sample. Through template switching, UMIs that included a 6-nucleotide sample barcode were added. Using the 5' RACE reads, TCRdb records one entry per CDR3 protein without DNA. The sample totals 110,000 or so distinct CDR3 sequences; its top ten clones hold under 15%. The length of the CDR3 is 13 residues. Per the germline V gene, CDR1 is SGHTA and CDR2 is FQGNSA. This specimen comes from a study of monozygotic twins with inflammatory bowel disease. The study's findings and limits: Relative to healthy twins, IBD patients had fewer clonotypes in common with others, a gap that was especially apparent with disease activity. Whether twins were concordant or discordant made no difference to repertoire similarity, possibly from limited power.

This clonotype was obtained from a human donor with ulcerative colitis or Crohn's disease, or a healthy co-twin of an affected twin (not recorded which). Input material: blood. The chain uses TRBV7-2 and TRBJ2-7; the TCRdb call, TRBD2, lacks DNA for checking. The CDR3 sequence is CASSFYRAYEQYF.